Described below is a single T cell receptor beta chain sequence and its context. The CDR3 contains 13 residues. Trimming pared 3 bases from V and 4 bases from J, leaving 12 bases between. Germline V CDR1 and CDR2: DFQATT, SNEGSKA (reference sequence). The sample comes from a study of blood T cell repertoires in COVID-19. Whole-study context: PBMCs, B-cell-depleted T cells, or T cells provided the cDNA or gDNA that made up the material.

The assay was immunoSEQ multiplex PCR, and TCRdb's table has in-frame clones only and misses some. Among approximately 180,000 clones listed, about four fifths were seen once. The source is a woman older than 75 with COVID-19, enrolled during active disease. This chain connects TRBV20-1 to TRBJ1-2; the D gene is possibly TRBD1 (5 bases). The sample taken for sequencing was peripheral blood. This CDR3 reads CSASQQGSYGYTF. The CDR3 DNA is TGCAGTGCTAGTCAGCAGGGATCCTATGGCTACACCTTC.